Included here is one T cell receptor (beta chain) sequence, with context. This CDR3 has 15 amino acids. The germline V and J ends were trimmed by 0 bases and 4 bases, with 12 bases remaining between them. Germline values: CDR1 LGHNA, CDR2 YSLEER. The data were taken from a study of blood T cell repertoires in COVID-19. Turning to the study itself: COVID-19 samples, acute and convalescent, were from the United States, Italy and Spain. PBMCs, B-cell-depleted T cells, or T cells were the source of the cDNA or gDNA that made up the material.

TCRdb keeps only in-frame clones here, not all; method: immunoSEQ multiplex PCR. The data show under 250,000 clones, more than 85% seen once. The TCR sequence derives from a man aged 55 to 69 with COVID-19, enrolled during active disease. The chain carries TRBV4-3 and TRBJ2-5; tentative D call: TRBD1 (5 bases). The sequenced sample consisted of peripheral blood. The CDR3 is CASSQDLGAPETQYF. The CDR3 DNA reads TGCGCCAGCAGCCAAGATCTTGGGGCTCCAGAGACCCAGTACTTC.